These T cell receptor beta chains were read from a single sample in a study of T-cell reconstitution after alpha-beta-depleted transplantation in children. TCRdb re-analysed the PCR reads in MiXCR, keeping a single row per CDR3 protein. The sample contains fewer than 400,000 distinct CDR3 sequences, approximately 20% of which appear only once. The sequencing here drew on PBMCs from the stem cell graft donor, taken from the stem cell graft. Every receptor here comes from a human donor who donated a stem cell graft to a child with acute myeloid leukemia. The CDR3 runs from the conserved cysteine through the conserved F or W.

>TRBJ1-1|TRBV15
CATSSFFFTGGRGTEAFF
>TRBJ1-1|TRBV5-1
CASSSRRAEAFF
>TRBJ2-1|TRBV6-1
CASSPASSYNEQFF
>TRBJ2-1|TRBV15
CATSAGAWDNEQFF
>TRBJ2-5|TRBV24-1
CATSDFRSSGRGETQYF
>TRBJ2-2|TRBV20-1
CSASPGQGNTGELFF
>TRBJ1-1|TRBV27
CASYDRQGVTEAFF
>TRBJ2-1|TRBV12-3/TRBV12-4
CASSTLPSNEQFF
>TRBJ2-7|TRBV21-1
CASSKYPLETRDSYEQYF
>TRBJ2-1|TRBV5-1
CASSLEDEQFF
>TRBJ2-1|TRBV20-1
CSARTSGNREQFF
>TRBJ2-7|TRBV29-1
CSLSDSQFGVRKQYF
>TRBJ2-7|TRBV5-1
CASSLLQGGEQYF
>TRBJ2-5|TRBV24-1
CATSDFNVVRRGLQETQYF
>TRBJ2-5|TRBV29-1
CSVAVQQETQYF
>TRBJ2-1|TRBV29-1
CSVALAGGAYNEQFF
>TRBJ2-1|TRBV11-2
CASSPLAGGSSYNEQFF
>TRBJ2-3|TRBV6-1
CASSFPPAGGPTDTQYF
>TRBJ2-1|TRBV20-1
CSARPEDYYNEQFF
>TRBJ1-2|TRBV5-6
CASSFEVGGYTF
>TRBJ2-1|TRBV4-3
CASSHYTSGSYNEQFF
>TRBJ2-4|TRBV5-1
CASTPGGRKNIQYF
>TRBJ2-3|TRBV9
CASSVNPASTDTQYF
>TRBJ2-4|TRBV6-2/TRBV6-3
CASSRAQLAKNIQYF
>TRBJ2-5|TRBV5-5
CASRLWGYQETQYF
>TRBJ2-7|TRBV28
CASSQLGPQPYEQYF
>TRBJ2-6|TRBV4-1
CASSQGLAGLSGANVLTF
>TRBJ2-1|TRBV12-5
CASGLTGASNEQFF
>TRBJ2-3|TRBV20-1
CSARDRLAGAPSTDTQYF
>TRBJ2-3|TRBV20-1
CSASSGRTDTQYF
>TRBJ2-5|TRBV9
CASSVAPGSETQYF
>TRBJ2-1|TRBV29-1
CSADNSGAEQFF
>TRBJ2-1|TRBV5-6
CASSLATGGHSYNEQFF
>TRBJ2-1|TRBV20-1
CSAFGLAGQGLGEQFF
>TRBJ2-1|TRBV6-2/TRBV6-3
CASSYPDGLALYNEQFF
>TRBJ2-1|TRBV15
CATSFPRTSGLYNEQFF
>TRBJ2-7|TRBV12-3/TRBV12-4
CASSRDNSYEQYF
>TRBJ2-2|TRBV7-8
CASSLRWGRANTGELFF
>TRBJ2-7|TRBV29-1
CSVETSGTSYEQYF
>TRBJ1-5|TRBV25-1
CASSESGPNQPQHF
>TRBJ1-5|TRBV7-9
CASSPRAGRDQPQHF
>TRBJ2-3|TRBV5-5
CASSRPGQATDTQYF
>TRBJ2-7|TRBV7-2
CASSLVAGVEQYF